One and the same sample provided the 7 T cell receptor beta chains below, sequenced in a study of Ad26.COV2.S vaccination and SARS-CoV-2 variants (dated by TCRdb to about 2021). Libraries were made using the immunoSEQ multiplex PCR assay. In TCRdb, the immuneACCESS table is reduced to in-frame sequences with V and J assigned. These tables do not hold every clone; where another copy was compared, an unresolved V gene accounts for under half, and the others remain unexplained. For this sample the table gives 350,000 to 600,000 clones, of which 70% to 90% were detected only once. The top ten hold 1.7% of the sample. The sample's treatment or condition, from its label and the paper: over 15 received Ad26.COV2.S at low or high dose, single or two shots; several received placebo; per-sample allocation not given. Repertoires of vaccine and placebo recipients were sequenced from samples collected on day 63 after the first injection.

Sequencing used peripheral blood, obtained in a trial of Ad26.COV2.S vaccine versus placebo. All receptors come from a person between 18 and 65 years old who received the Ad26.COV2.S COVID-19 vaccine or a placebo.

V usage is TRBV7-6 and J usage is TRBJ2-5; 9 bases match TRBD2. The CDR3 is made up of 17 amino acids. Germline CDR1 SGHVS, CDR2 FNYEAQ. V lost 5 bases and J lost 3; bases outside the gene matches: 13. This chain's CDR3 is CASSTRLADSWEETQYF. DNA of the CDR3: TGTGCCAGCAGCACCCGACTAGCGGACTCATGGGAAGAGACCCAGTACTTC.

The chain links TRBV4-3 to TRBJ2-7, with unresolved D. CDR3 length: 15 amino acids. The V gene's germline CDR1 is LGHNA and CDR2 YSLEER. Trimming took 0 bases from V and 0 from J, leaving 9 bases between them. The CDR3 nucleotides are TGCGCCAGCAGCCAAGAAACATCTAGCTCCTACGAGCAGTACTTC. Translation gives CASSQETSSSYEQYF.

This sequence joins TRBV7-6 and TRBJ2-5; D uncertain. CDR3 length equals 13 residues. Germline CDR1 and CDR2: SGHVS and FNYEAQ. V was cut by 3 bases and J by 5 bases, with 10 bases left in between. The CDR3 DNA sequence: TGTGCCAGCAGCTTGGTAGTTCTGGAGACCCAGTACTTC. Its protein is CASSLVVLETQYF.

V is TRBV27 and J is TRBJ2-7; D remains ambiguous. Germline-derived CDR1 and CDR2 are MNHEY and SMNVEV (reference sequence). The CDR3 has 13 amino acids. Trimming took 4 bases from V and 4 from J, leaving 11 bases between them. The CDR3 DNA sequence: TGTGCCAGCAGTTCTCCGACGCAATACGAGCAGTACTTC. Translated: CASSSPTQYEQYF.

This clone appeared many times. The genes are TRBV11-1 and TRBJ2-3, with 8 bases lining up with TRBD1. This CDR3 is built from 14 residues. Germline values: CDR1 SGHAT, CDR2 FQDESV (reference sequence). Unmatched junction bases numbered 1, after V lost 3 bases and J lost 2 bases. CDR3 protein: CASSLDRVTDTQYF. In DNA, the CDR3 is TGTGCCAGCAGCTTGGACAGGGTCACAGATACGCAGTATTTT.

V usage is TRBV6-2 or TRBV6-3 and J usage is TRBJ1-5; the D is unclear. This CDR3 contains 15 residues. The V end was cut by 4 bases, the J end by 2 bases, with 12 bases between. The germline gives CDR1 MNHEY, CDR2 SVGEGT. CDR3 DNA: TGTGCCAGCAGTTTTAACGGGGATGGCAATCAGCCCCAGCATTTT. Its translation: CASSFNGDGNQPQHF.

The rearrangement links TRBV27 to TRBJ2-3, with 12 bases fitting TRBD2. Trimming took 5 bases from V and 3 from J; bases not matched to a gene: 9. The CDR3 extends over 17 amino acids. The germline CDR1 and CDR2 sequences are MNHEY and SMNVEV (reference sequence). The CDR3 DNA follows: TGTGCCAGCAGTCCCTCCCCCGGGACTAGCGGGACAGATACGCAGTATTTT. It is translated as CASSPSPGTSGTDTQYF.